What follows is one TCR beta chain and its context. The sample comes from a study of blood T cell repertoires in COVID-19. Study-wide background: In each case, the material was cDNA or gDNA derived from T cells, B-cell-depleted T cells, or PBMCs.

TCRdb keeps only in-frame clones here, not all; method: immunoSEQ multiplex PCR. The sample records 390,000 or so clones, about 90% being singletons. The germline gives CDR1 LGHNA, CDR2 YSLEER. V shed 1 base, J shed 5 bases, and the junction held 5 bases outside the gene matches. The CDR3 spans 15 residues. The chain has TRBV4-3 and TRBJ2-1, with TRBD2 identical over 7 bases. The sequenced material came from peripheral blood. This receptor was obtained from a woman in her twenties or thirties with COVID-19, enrolled during active disease. CDR3 region: CASSQVLAENNEQFF. The DNA of the CDR3 is TGCGCCAGCAGCCAAGTTCTAGCGGAAAACAATGAGCAGTTCTTC.